This T cell receptor (beta chain) stems from a study of cytomegalovirus exposure and HLA in healthy donors. Looking at the study overall: In an earlier analysis, 95 million to 140 million unique TCR beta sequences were found from about 190 million T cells. The study's findings and limits: Most observed TCR sequences were rare, whereas some public TCRs were detected in many donors.

The primer mix had 60 Vbeta and 13 Jbeta primers. Profiled with immunoSEQ multiplex PCR; TCRdb holds only in-frame clones, not every one. The repertoire holds roughly 120,000 clones, around 70% seen once, with 1.5% to 2% in the top ten. This CDR3 is built from 16 residues. Germline V lookup: CDR1 MDHEN, CDR2 SYDVKM. The ends lost 1 base at V and 0 bases at J; junction bases unmatched: 6. As regards this clone: Its matching antigen is unknown.

Material: PBMCs. J is TRBJ2-7 and V is TRBV28, with 7 bases that match TRBD2. The source is a young man in good health and CMV-seropositive. CDR3 region: CASSLLGLADSYEQYF. The DNA of the CDR3 is TGTGCCAGCAGTTTATTGGGTCTAGCGGACTCCTACGAGCAGTACTTC.